This T cell receptor beta chain was recovered during a study of a mutant IDH1 vaccine in newly diagnosed glioma. On this clone: Its antigen is unknown.

Time point in this sample: week 11, during vaccination. Vaccination comprised doses that each held 300 ug of mutant IDH1 20-mer peptide, plus topical imiquimod. This CDR3 is built from 14 residues. The V and J ends lost 8 bases and 1 base, in that order; junction bases with no gene match: 5. CDR1 and CDR2 (germline): MNHEY, SMNVEV (reference sequence). The table came from immunoSEQ multiplex PCR; TCRdb's copy has only in-frame clones and leaves some out. This table has some 25,000 clones, around 77% appearing once. The sequenced sample was PBMCs, obtained from a glioma patient whose treatment included an IDH1 peptide vaccine. This chain connects TRBV27 to TRBJ2-7; 10 nucleotides match TRBD1. This receptor was taken from a woman between 18 and 29 years old with glioma. The chain's CDR3 is CASVRTGGSYEQYF. CDR3 DNA sequence: TGTGCCAGCGTCCGGACAGGGGGTTCCTACGAGCAGTACTTC.